The source of this T cell receptor beta chain is a study of yellow fever vaccine responses in identical twins. Study outcomes and limitations: Vaccine-induced T cell responses in twins were reportedly observed to appear partly convergent, partly personalized.

The CDR3 covers 14 residues. The germline V and J ends were trimmed by 0 bases and 2 bases, with 8 bases remaining between them. CDR1 and CDR2 from the germline V gene are DFQATT and SNEGSKA (reference sequence). TCRdb reanalysed the RT-PCR reads using MiXCR and keeps one entry per CDR3 protein. The sample records 1,500 to 2,000 distinct CDR3 sequences, nearly 90% being singletons. Comments on this clonotype: The target antigen is unknown.

The origin of this receptor is a woman between 18 and 30 years old who received the yellow fever vaccine. The sequencing here drew on T cells from blood (PBMCs), unsorted or a sorted subset (not recorded which), taken before or after yellow fever vaccination (not recorded which). The V and J genes are TRBV20-1 and TRBJ1-5; D unclear. The CDR3 sequence is CSAREMVGNQPQHF. In nucleotides, the CDR3 is TGCAGTGCTAGAGAAATGGTGGGCAATCAGCCCCAGCATTTT.